Shown below are 8 T cell receptor beta chains from a single sample sequenced in a study of blood T cells in healthy people across ages. A second PCR, run for about 7 to 11 cycles, used a sample-barcoded 5' primer plus a J-beta primer mix. A single record per CDR3 protein comes from TCRdb applying MiXCR to the 5' RACE reads. The sample contains around 850,000 distinct CDR3 sequences, about 37% of which appear only once. The material sequenced was blood. These receptors originate from a man in his late teens or twenties in good health.

This rearrangement joins TRBV10-3 to TRBJ2-1; 10 positions match TRBD2. The CDR3 has 18 amino acids. Germline V gene lookup returns CDR1 ENHRY and CDR2 SYGVKD. The V gene end was trimmed by 4 bases and the J gene end by 5 bases; junction bases not matched to a gene: 14. CDR3 residues: CAISALTVLAGGNNEQFF. CDR3 DNA: TGTGCCATCAGTGCCCTGACGGTTTTAGCGGGGGGAAACAATGAGCAGTTCTTC.

Written as DNA, the CDR3 is TGCGCCAGCAGCTTGGAGGGGACGTCGGATGGCTACACCTTC. It encodes CASSLEGTSDGYTF. The V and J genes are TRBV5-1 and TRBJ1-2; tentatively, D is TRBD1 (5 bases). Trimming cost V 0 bases and J 6 bases, with 12 bases left between them. The length of the CDR3 is 14 residues. Germline V CDR1 and CDR2: SGHRS, YFSETQ.

There are a few counts of this clonotype. V is TRBV19 and J is TRBJ2-1, with 10 bases aligning to TRBD2. The germline CDR1 and CDR2 sequences are LNHDA and SQIVND (reference sequence). The CDR3 runs 15 residues. V trimming: 7 bases; J trimming: 10 bases; junction bases outside the gene matches: 13. In DNA, the CDR3 is TGTGCCAGTAACCCATTAAGCGGGGGGGCCGGAGAGCAGTTCTTC. Protein: CASNPLSGGAGEQFF.

The chain employs TRBV20-1 and TRBJ1-1; D possibly corresponds to TRBD1 (5 bases). Deletions cut 5 bases from V and 5 bases from J, with 12 bases between. The V gene's germline CDR1 is DFQATT and CDR2 SNEGSKA (reference sequence). The CDR3 totals 12 residues. The chain's CDR3 is CSAVGAVTEAFF. The CDR3 DNA sequence: TGCAGTGCTGTAGGGGCCGTAACTGAAGCTTTCTTT.

The V and J genes are TRBV25-1 and TRBJ2-1; 7 bases line up with TRBD1. Germline V gives CDR1 MGHDK, CDR2 SYGVNS. There are 14 residues in the CDR3. V was clipped by 2 bases and J by 6 bases; unmatched bases: 4. The CDR3 spells CASSERTGLNEQFF. The CDR3 DNA reads TGTGCCAGCAGTGAACGGACAGGCCTCAATGAGCAGTTCTTC. The variable domain in full, with the rest retrieved from reference TRBV25-1 and TRBJ2-1, is EADIYQTPRYLVIGTGKKITLECSQTMGHDKMYWYQQDPGMELHLIHYSYGVNSTEKGDLSSESTVSRIRTEHFPLTLESARPSHTSQYLCASSERTGLNEQFFGPGTRLTVL.

The rearrangement uses TRBV4-1 and TRBJ2-7; TRBD1 is a possible D gene (5 bases). The V gene lost 1 base and the J gene lost 7 bases, with 20 bases spanning the gap. This CDR3 contains 16 residues. The V gene's germline CDR1 is MGHRA and CDR2 YSYEKL. The CDR3 DNA is TGCGCCAGCAGCCAAGGGCCGGAACAGGTCTTTTATGAGCAGTACTTC. Translated, it gives CASSQGPEQVFYEQYF.

The rearrangement links TRBV10-3 to TRBJ1-2; 9 nucleotides agree with TRBD1. Per the germline V gene, CDR1 is ENHRY and CDR2 is SYGVKD. The ends lost 0 bases at V and 7 bases at J; junction bases unmatched: 9. The CDR3 spans 16 residues. The CDR3 region is CAISESTGGELGGYTF. The CDR3 DNA follows: TGTGCCATCAGTGAGTCTACAGGGGGCGAGCTCGGTGGCTACACCTTC.

The gene calls are TRBV29-1 and TRBJ2-5, with 10 nucleotides matching TRBD1. Germline lookup yields CDR1 SQVTM and CDR2 ANQGSEA. V was pared by 6 bases and J by 1 base, with 5 bases of the junction left unmatched. The CDR3 loop spans 14 amino acids. The CDR3 coding sequence is TGCAGCGTGGATTGGACAGGGGGCCAAGAGACCCAGTACTTC. Translation: CSVDWTGGQETQYF.